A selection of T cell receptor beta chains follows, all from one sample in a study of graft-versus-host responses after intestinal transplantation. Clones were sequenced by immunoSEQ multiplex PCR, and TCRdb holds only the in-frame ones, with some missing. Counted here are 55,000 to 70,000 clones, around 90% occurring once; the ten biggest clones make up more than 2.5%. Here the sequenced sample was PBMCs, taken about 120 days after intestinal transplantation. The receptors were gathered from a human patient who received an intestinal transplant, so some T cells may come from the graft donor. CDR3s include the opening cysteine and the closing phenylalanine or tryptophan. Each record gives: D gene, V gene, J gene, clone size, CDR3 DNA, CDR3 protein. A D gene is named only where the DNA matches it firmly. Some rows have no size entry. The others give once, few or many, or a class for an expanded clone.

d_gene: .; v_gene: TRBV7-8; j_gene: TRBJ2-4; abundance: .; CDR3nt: TGTGCCAGCAGCTTAGTGGCAGATCTCAGCCAACACATTCAGTACTTC; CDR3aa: CASSLVADLSQHIQYF
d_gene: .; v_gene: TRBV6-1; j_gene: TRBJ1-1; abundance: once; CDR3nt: TGTGCCAGCAGGGTAACTGAAGCTTTCTTT; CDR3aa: CASRVTEAFF
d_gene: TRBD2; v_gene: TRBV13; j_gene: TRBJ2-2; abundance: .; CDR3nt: TGTGCCAGCAGCTTAGGCTTGGGACTAGCGGGAGAAAGCACCGGGGAGCTGTTTTTT; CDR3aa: CASSLGLGLAGESTGELFF
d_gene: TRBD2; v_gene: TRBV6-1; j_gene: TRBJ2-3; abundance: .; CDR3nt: TGTGCCAGCGGGACGGGACTAGCGGGAACAGATACGCAGTATTTT; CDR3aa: CASGTGLAGTDTQYF
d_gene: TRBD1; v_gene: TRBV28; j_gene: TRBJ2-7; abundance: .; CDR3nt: TGTGCCAGCAGTTTGGGGACAGGGCTCGACGAGCAGTACTTC; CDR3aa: CASSLGTGLDEQYF
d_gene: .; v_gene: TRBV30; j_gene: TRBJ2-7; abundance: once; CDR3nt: TGTGCCTGGAGTGTAGTAACAGGCGGCGAGCAGTACTTC; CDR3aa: CAWSVVTGGEQYF
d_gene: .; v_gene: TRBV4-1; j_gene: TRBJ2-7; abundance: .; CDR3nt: TGCGCCAGCAGCCAAGATCCAGGGCGGCGCGAGCAGTACTTC; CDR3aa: CASSQDPGRREQYF
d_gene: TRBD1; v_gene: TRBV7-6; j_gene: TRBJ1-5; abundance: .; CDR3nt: TGTGCCAGCAGCACTCGGACAGGGGAGCAGCCCCAGCATTTT; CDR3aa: CASSTRTGEQPQHF
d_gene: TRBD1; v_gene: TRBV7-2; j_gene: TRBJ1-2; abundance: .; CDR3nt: TGTGCCAGCAGCTTAGCGCGCAGGGGGGACTATGGCTACACCTTC; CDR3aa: CASSLARRGDYGYTF
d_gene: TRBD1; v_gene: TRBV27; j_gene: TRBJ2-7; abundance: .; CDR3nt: TGTGCCAGCAGTCCCAGCGCCGGGACAGGGCGCCACGAGCAGTACTTC; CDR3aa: CASSPSAGTGRHEQYF
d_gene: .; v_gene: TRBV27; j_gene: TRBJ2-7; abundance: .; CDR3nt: TGTGCCAGCGGTCTGGGGACTGGATACGAGCAGTACTTC; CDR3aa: CASGLGTGYEQYF
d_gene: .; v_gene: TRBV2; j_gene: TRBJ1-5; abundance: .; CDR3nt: TGTGCCAGCAATGGGGTGATCAATCAGCCCCAGCATTTT; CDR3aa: CASNGVINQPQHF
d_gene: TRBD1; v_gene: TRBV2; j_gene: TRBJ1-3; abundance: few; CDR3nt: TGTGCCAGCAGTGAACCCCGGACAGGGGGAAACACCATATATTTT; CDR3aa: CASSEPRTGGNTIYF
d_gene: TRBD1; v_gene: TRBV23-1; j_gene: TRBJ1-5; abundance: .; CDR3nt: TGCGCCAGCATCAAACGGGACAGGGAATGCAATCAGCCCCAGCATTTT; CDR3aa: CASIKRDRECNQPQHF